The source of this T cell receptor (beta chain) is a study of blood T cell repertoires in COVID-19. The overall study: There were acute and convalescent COVID-19 samples, and they came from the United States, Italy and Spain. In each case, the material was cDNA or gDNA derived from T cells, B-cell-depleted T cells, or PBMCs.

Trimming at V came to 4 bases and at J to 3 bases, leaving 2 bases not matched to a gene. CDR1 GTSNPN and CDR2 SVGIG come from the germline V gene (reference sequence). The CDR3 covers 12 residues. Original methodology: Amplified reference gene primers provided the basis for estimating nucleated cell counts. Repertoires were generated with immunoSEQ multiplex PCR, while TCRdb's copy carries only in-frame clones and drops some. Clone size and V and J calls were adopted from that table, with D and trimming inferred from the DNA. The sample has 91,000 or so clones, 87% seen once. The source of this sequence is a human donor in a cohort sampled during active COVID-19. The J gene is TRBJ1-2, the V gene TRBV30, with 7 nucleotides matching TRBD1. What was sequenced was peripheral blood. CDR3 in amino acids: CAWTDRDYGYTF. In nucleotides, the CDR3 is TGTGCCTGGACCGACAGGGACTATGGCTACACCTTC.